The 32 T cell receptor beta chains given below trace back to one sample, sequenced in a study of cytomegalovirus exposure and HLA in healthy donors (dated by TCRdb to about 2017). The library was produced with the immunoSEQ multiplex PCR assay. The multiplex PCR relied on a mix of 60 forward primers for TCR Vbeta segments and 13 reverse primers for TCR Jbeta segments. The source is immuneACCESS, and TCRdb retained only in-frame sequences with V and J called. Part of the clones is not carried over; for the studies checked, unresolved V genes explain less than half of this, and the remainder is unexplained. The sample table shows fewer than 250,000 clones, and about 85% are seen once. The ten most abundant clones make up around 1.5% of the sample. What was sequenced was PBMCs. These receptors were taken from a woman in her 50s in good health and CMV-seronegative.

The chain joins TRBV10-3 to TRBJ2-3, with 8 bases matching TRBD2. The germline gives CDR1 ENHRY, CDR2 SYGVKD. CDR3 length equals 17 residues. V was pared by 2 bases and J by 3 bases, with 10 bases of the junction left unmatched. The CDR3 region is CAISEPRSGGVTDTQYF. The CDR3 DNA sequence: TGTGCCATCAGTGAGCCCCGGTCGGGGGGGGTGACAGATACGCAGTATTTT.

The count of this clone is one. This sequence joins TRBV7-2 and TRBJ1-2; 9 bases are shared with TRBD1. The germline V gene encodes CDR1 SGHTA and CDR2 FQGNSA. The CDR3 is made up of 17 amino acids. J lost 5 bases, V lost 2 bases, and 12 bases had no gene match. The CDR3, as DNA: TGTGCCAGCAGCTTACCTTTTCCGGGACAGGGTGGATATGGCTACACCTTC. This gives the protein CASSLPFPGQGGYGYTF.

The gene calls are TRBV7-2 and TRBJ2-5; 9 nucleotides match TRBD1. The CDR3 length is 15 residues. The V gene end was trimmed by 2 bases and the J gene end by 5 bases; junction bases not matched to a gene: 6. CDR1 SGHTA and CDR2 FQGNSA come from the germline V gene. Here the CDR3 reads CASSLITGGDETQYF. The CDR3 DNA reads as TGTGCCAGCAGCTTAATAACAGGGGGCGATGAGACCCAGTACTTC.

The chain recombines TRBV7-2 with TRBJ1-1, with D unclear. Germline V lookup: CDR1 SGHTA, CDR2 FQGNSA. V was shortened by 5 bases and J by 2 bases, with 9 bases between the two germline ends. The CDR3 has 13 residues. This chain's CDR3 is CASSPTVNTEAFF. The CDR3 DNA sequence: TGTGCCAGCAGCCCCACAGTTAACACTGAAGCTTTCTTT. Using reference TRBV7-2 and TRBJ1-1 for the parts outside the CDR3, the full variable domain is GAGVSQSPSNKVTEKGKDVELRCDPISGHTALYWYRQSLGQGLEFLIYFQGNSAPDKSGLPSDRFSAERTGGSVSTLTIQRTQQEDSAVYLCASSPTVNTEAFFGQGTRLTVV.

The rearrangement uses TRBV9 and TRBJ1-2; D may be TRBD1 (6 bases). The CDR3 contains 15 residues. The ends were cut back, 0 bases at V and 8 bases at J, with 17 bases in the middle. CDR1 and CDR2 from the germline V gene are SGDLS and YYNGEE. The CDR3 loop reads CASSVERRTVSGYTF. CDR3 sequence (DNA): TGTGCCAGCAGCGTAGAACGGCGGACAGTGTCCGGCTACACCTTC.

This chain connects TRBV7-8 to TRBJ1-1; 7 nucleotides agree with TRBD1. Trimming removed 2 bases from V and 5 bases from J; junction bases left unmatched: 8. Germline-derived CDR1 and CDR2 are SGHVS and FQNEAQ. There are 15 residues in the CDR3. CDR3 loop: CASSLYETGTTEAFF. The CDR3 coding sequence is TGTGCCAGCAGCTTATATGAGACAGGGACAACTGAAGCTTTCTTT. The variable domain in full, completed from reference TRBV7-8 and TRBJ1-1, reads GAGVSQSPRYKVAKRGQDVALRCDPISGHVSLFWYQQALGQGPEFLTYFQNEAQLDKSGLPSDRFFAERPEGSVSTLKIQRTQQEDSAVYLCASSLYETGTTEAFFGQGTRLTVV.

The V gene is TRBV28, the J gene TRBJ2-2; tentatively, D is TRBD2 (5 bases). There are 14 residues in the CDR3. V was cut by 1 base and J by 6 bases, with 9 bases left in between. Germline-derived CDR1 and CDR2 are MDHEN and SYDVKM. The CDR3 DNA follows: TGTGCCAGCAGTTTATTCGGGGTCGCCGGGGAGCTGTTTTTT. This translates into CASSLFGVAGELFF.

This sequence joins TRBV25-1 and TRBJ1-2, with 7 bases identical to TRBD1. Unmatched junction bases numbered 6, after V lost 4 bases and J lost 7 bases. The CDR3 is 13 amino acids. Germline-derived CDR1 and CDR2 are MGHDK and SYGVNS. The chain's CDR3 is CASSGQGLGGYTF. CDR3 DNA sequence: TGTGCCAGCAGTGGACAGGGCCTTGGTGGCTACACCTTC.

This chain joins TRBV7-9 and TRBJ1-1; 8 nucleotides align to TRBD1. Germline V gene sequence: CDR1 SEHNR, CDR2 FQNEAQ (reference sequence). Trimming at V came to 4 bases and at J to 7 bases, leaving 5 bases not matched to a gene. There are 13 residues in the CDR3. The CDR3 region is CASSSPGGGEAFF. DNA of the CDR3: TGTGCCAGCAGCTCCCCAGGGGGCGGTGAAGCTTTCTTT.

The V gene is TRBV6-5, the J gene TRBJ2-7; 9 nucleotides align to TRBD1. This CDR3 comprises 15 residues. The junction had 3 bases not matched to a gene; V was cut back by 2 bases and J by 1 base. Germline CDR1 is MNHEY and CDR2 is SVGAGI. This CDR3 is CASSYLGTGSYEQYF. The CDR3, as DNA: TGTGCCAGCAGTTACCTCGGGACAGGGTCCTACGAGCAGTACTTC.

J is TRBJ2-7 and V is TRBV5-1, with a possible D match to TRBD2 (6 bases). The V gene lost 5 bases and the J gene lost 0 bases, with 15 bases spanning the gap. The CDR3 loop spans 15 amino acids. Germline CDR1 and CDR2: SGHRS and YFSETQ. In DNA form, the CDR3 reads TGCGCCAGCAGTCCTCAGGCGGGGAGCTCCTACGAGCAGTACTTC. It encodes CASSPQAGSSYEQYF.

The genes are TRBV11-1 and TRBJ2-4, with unresolved D. Trimming cost V 2 bases and J 5 bases, with 4 bases left between them. Germline values: CDR1 SGHAT, CDR2 FQDESV (reference sequence). The CDR3 consists of 12 residues. In DNA, the CDR3 is TGTGCCAGCAGCTTAATCGAAAACATTCAGTACTTC. Protein product: CASSLIENIQYF.

The J gene is TRBJ2-3, the V gene TRBV25-1, with 9 bases that match TRBD2. From germline, CDR1 is MGHDK and CDR2 SYGVNS. J lost 2 bases, V lost 5 bases, and 8 bases had no gene match. This CDR3 comprises 16 residues. CDR3 nucleotides: TGTGCCAGCAGTTACCGGACTAGCGCTTACACAGATACGCAGTATTTT. Translating gives CASSYRTSAYTDTQYF.

The V gene is TRBV11-2, the J gene TRBJ2-7; unclear D gene. The CDR3 extends over 14 amino acids. V gave up 1 base and J gave up 0 bases, with 7 bases separating them. Germline assignment: CDR1 SGHAT and CDR2 FQNNGV. The CDR3 DNA reads as TGTGCCAGCAGCTTAGGTCCGGGCTCCTACGAGCAGTACTTC. Residues: CASSLGPGSYEQYF.

This clone was detected only a few times. This chain links TRBV4-2 with TRBJ1-5; a weak D match, TRBD1 (5 bases). Trimming took off 0 bases at V and 4 bases at J, with 13 bases between the two ends. Germline lookup yields CDR1 LGHNA and CDR2 YNFKEQ. CDR3 length: 16 residues. CDR3 sequence reads: CASSQEGTGGNQPQHF. The CDR3, as DNA: TGTGCCAGCAGCCAAGAGGGTACAGGAGGGAATCAGCCCCAGCATTTT.

The rearrangement links TRBV2 to TRBJ2-3; TRBD2 matches at 11 bases. The CDR3 length is 16 residues. Germline V CDR1 and CDR2: SNHLY, FYNNEI. Trimming took 6 bases from V and 0 from J; bases not matched to a gene: 5. CDR3 sequence reads: CASRRIAGGSTDTQYF. The CDR3 region has the DNA TGTGCCAGCAGGCGGATAGCGGGGGGGAGCACAGATACGCAGTATTTT.

A single count supports this clone. The rearrangement joins TRBV5-4 to TRBJ2-4; 11 bases line up with TRBD2. V lost 4 bases, J lost 0 bases, and 9 bases stayed unmatched. Per the germline V gene, CDR1 is SGHNT and CDR2 is YYREEE (reference sequence). The CDR3 loop spans 18 amino acids. Written as DNA, the CDR3 is TGTGCCAGCAGCCTAGCGGGGGGCCTTCTCCTAGCCAAAAACATTCAGTACTTC. Its protein is CASSLAGGLLLAKNIQYF.

This chain joins TRBV7-9 and TRBJ2-2; weak D call: TRBD1 (5 bases). There are 19 residues in the CDR3. The germline gives CDR1 SEHNR, CDR2 FQNEAQ (reference sequence). V gave up 2 bases and J gave up 0 bases, with 19 bases separating them. CDR3 DNA sequence: TGTGCCAGCAGCTTACCTCCTCCTAGAGACAGAACGAACACCGGGGAGCTGTTTTTT. Translating gives CASSLPPPRDRTNTGELFF.

CDR3 region: CASVSRLKGTEAFF. The DNA of the CDR3 is TGTGCCAGTGTGAGTCGGTTAAAGGGGACTGAAGCTTTCTTT. This chain links TRBV7-9 with TRBJ1-1, with D possibly being TRBD1 (5 bases). Germline loops: CDR1 SEHNR, CDR2 FQNEAQ (reference sequence). The CDR3 consists of 14 residues. Trimming took 9 bases from V and 5 from J, leaving 19 bases between them.

This clone was seen only once. The genes are TRBV30 and TRBJ2-3, with D possibly being TRBD2 (5 bases). Trimming took 0 bases from V and 1 from J, leaving 11 bases between them. The CDR3 extends over 15 amino acids. CDR1 and CDR2 from the germline V gene are GTSNPN and SVGIG (reference sequence). The CDR3 protein is CAWSVHSGRTDTQYF. CDR3 coding DNA: TGTGCCTGGAGTGTACACAGCGGCCGCACAGATACGCAGTATTTT.

The chain couples TRBV28 to TRBJ1-5; D remains unclear. The V and J ends lost 3 bases and 2 bases respectively, with 11 bases between them. The CDR3 is 15 residues long. Germline V gene lookup returns CDR1 MDHEN and CDR2 SYDVKM. DNA for the CDR3: TGTGCCAGCAGTTTTGCGGAGTATGGCAATCAGCCCCAGCATTTT. Amino acids: CASSFAEYGNQPQHF.

Within the sample, this clone is medium-sized. The gene calls are TRBV6-1 and TRBJ1-1, with 8 bases matching TRBD1. With 6 bases clipped from V and 0 bases from J, the junction kept 6 bases outside the gene matches. Germline V gives CDR1 MNHNS, CDR2 SASEGT. CDR3 length: 15 amino acids. CDR3 protein: CASRGAGGLNTEAFF. CDR3 sequence (DNA): TGTGCCAGCAGAGGGGCAGGGGGCCTGAACACTGAAGCTTTCTTT.

The chain recombines TRBV4-3 with TRBJ2-6, with 8 bases identical to TRBD2. The CDR3 sequence is 17 residues long. V lost 1 base to trimming and J lost 0 bases; unmatched junction nucleotides: 2. The germline gives CDR1 LGHNA, CDR2 YSLEER. This CDR3 is CASSQAGTSSGANVLTF. In DNA, the CDR3 is TGCGCCAGCAGCCAAGCCGGGACTAGCTCTGGGGCCAACGTCCTGACTTTC.

This chain uses TRBV5-1 with TRBJ2-1; the match to TRBD2 covers 15 bases. The CDR3 is made up of 15 amino acids. With V trimmed by 4 bases and J by 8 bases, 4 bases remained unmatched. Germline V lookup: CDR1 SGHRS, CDR2 YFSETQ. This CDR3 reads CASSRTSGGGHEQFF. The CDR3 DNA reads TGCGCCAGCAGCCGGACTAGCGGGGGGGGCCATGAGCAGTTCTTC.

This chain connects TRBV5-4 to TRBJ2-1; 11 nucleotides line up with TRBD2. The CDR3 covers 19 residues. Trimming took 5 bases from V and 9 from J; bases not matched to a gene: 22. The germline CDR1 and CDR2 sequences are SGHNT and YYREEE (reference sequence). The CDR3 region is CASRTLGGTSGSSYGEQFF. CDR3 bases: TGTGCCAGCAGGACCTTGGGTGGCACTAGCGGGAGTTCTTACGGTGAGCAGTTCTTC.

A remark on this clone: A junction end diverges from the germline sequence, so it may reflect a read error. This chain uses TRBV5-5 with TRBJ2-5, with 7 bases lining up with TRBD1. Germline values: CDR1 SGHKS, CDR2 YYEKEE (reference sequence). There are 14 residues in the CDR3. In DNA, the CDR3 is TGTGCCTGCAGACAGGGAGCAGTGAAGGAGACCCAGTACTTC. This gives the protein CACRQGAVKETQYF.

This clone is a singleton in its sample. This chain links TRBV19 with TRBJ2-3, with D possibly matching TRBD1 (6 bases). V shed 3 bases and J shed 3 bases, with 7 bases lying between them. The CDR3 is made up of 13 amino acids. The germline CDR1 and CDR2 sequences are LNHDA and SQIVND (reference sequence). The CDR3: CASSIRGTDTQYF. The CDR3 DNA follows: TGTGCCAGTAGTATTAGGGGGACAGATACGCAGTATTTT.

V and J are TRBV6-1 and TRBJ2-1, with D possibly TRBD1 on 6 matching bases. The V gene lost 2 bases and the J gene lost 4 bases, with 12 bases spanning the gap. Germline CDR1 reads MNHNS; CDR2 reads SASEGT. The CDR3 consists of 15 residues. CDR3 loop: CASSEMRQGYNEQFF. The DNA of the CDR3 is TGTGCCAGCAGTGAAATGAGGCAGGGGTACAATGAGCAGTTCTTC.

The chain is built from TRBV7-8 and TRBJ1-4; 7 bases fit TRBD1. V dropped 7 bases and J dropped 3; count of bases not matched to a gene: 11. The CDR3 extends over 16 amino acids. Germline CDR1 SGHVS, CDR2 FQNEAQ. The CDR3 DNA reads TGTGCCAGCACCACTTATCGCCAGGGGGCTAATGAAAAACTGTTTTTT. As protein: CASTTYRQGANEKLFF.

J is TRBJ2-2 and V is TRBV9, with D hard to call. Trimming removed 2 bases at V and 2 bases at J, with 10 bases between. In germline, CDR1 is SGDLS, CDR2 YYNGEE. The CDR3 contains 15 residues. In DNA, the CDR3 is TGTGCCAGCAGCGTCACACGGGTAAACACCGGGGAGCTGTTTTTT. Amino acids: CASSVTRVNTGELFF.

The chain employs TRBV5-1 and TRBJ2-1; 8 nucleotides line up with TRBD2. V trimming: 7 bases; J trimming: 8 bases; junction bases outside the gene matches: 14. Per germline, CDR1 SGHRS and CDR2 YFSETQ. There are 15 residues in the CDR3. The CDR3 region is CASSREAGVGDEQFF. The CDR3, as DNA: TGCGCCAGCTCGAGGGAAGCGGGAGTGGGCGATGAGCAGTTCTTC.

The CDR3 is CASSRQGGTDTQYF. CDR3 sequence (DNA): TGTGCCAGCAGCCGACAGGGGGGCACAGATACGCAGTATTTT. The gene calls are TRBV13 and TRBJ2-3; TRBD1 agrees at 9 bases. Per germline, CDR1 PRHDT and CDR2 FYEKMQ (reference sequence). The length of the CDR3 is 14 residues. V gave up 5 bases and J gave up 1 base; unmatched junction bases: 1.